The TCR beta chain under discussion was sequenced for a study of T cell changes during pregnancy in multiple sclerosis. Assay used: immunoSEQ multiplex PCR; TCRdb lists only in-frame clones, some missing. The sample includes about 40,000 clones, around 89% of them seen just once. The CDR3 covers 13 residues. Trimming stripped 1 base from V and 8 bases from J, with 11 bases between. CDR1 and CDR2 (germline): SGHTA, FQGNSA. This clonotype originated in a female donor with multiple sclerosis, enrolled in a pregnancy study. This chain uses TRBV7-2 with TRBJ1-2, with TRBD1 as a possible D gene (6 bases). The material sequenced was CD4+ T cells from peripheral blood mononuclear cells, taken in the first trimester of pregnancy. Written as DNA, the CDR3 is TGTGCCAGCAGCTTAGTCCAGGGGCGGGGCTACACCTTC. Its translation: CASSLVQGRGYTF.